These 4 T cell receptor beta chains were all obtained from the same sample, sequenced in a study of a mutant IDH1 vaccine in newly diagnosed glioma. The table came from immunoSEQ multiplex PCR; TCRdb's copy has only in-frame clones and leaves some out. The table shows under 150,000 clones, with about 90% occurring only once. Their target antigens are unknown. Time point given: week 11, during vaccination. In the vaccine, a single dose held 300 ug of the mutant IDH1 20-mer peptide, along with topical imiquimod. The sample in question was PBMCs, obtained from a glioma patient whose treatment included an IDH1 peptide vaccine. The source of these receptors is a woman between 45 and 60 years old with glioma.

The gene calls are TRBV12-5 and TRBJ2-1; D remains ambiguous. Germline V gives CDR1 LGHNT, CDR2 FRNRAP. V was pared by 1 base and J by 8 bases, with 3 bases between. The CDR3 is 11 residues long. The CDR3 sequence is CASGLGHEQFF. For the CDR3, the DNA is TGTGCTAGTGGTTTGGGGCATGAGCAGTTCTTC.

The chain employs TRBV11-2 and TRBJ2-1, with D possibly being TRBD1 (6 bases). Trimming pared 1 base from V and 1 base from J, leaving 11 bases between. CDR3 length: 16 residues. Germline V gives CDR1 SGHAT, CDR2 FQNNGV. CDR3 sequence: CASSLVRGLSYNEQFF. CDR3 sequence (DNA): TGTGCCAGCAGCTTAGTCAGGGGATTATCCTACAATGAGCAGTTCTTC.

This sequence joins TRBV9 and TRBJ2-1; 10 bases fit TRBD2. CDR3 size: 17 residues. The ends lost 3 bases at V and 2 bases at J; junction bases unmatched: 8. Per the germline V gene, CDR1 is SGDLS and CDR2 is YYNGEE. CDR3 DNA: TGTGCCAGCAGCGGGACCTCTAGCGGGGGACCCTACAATGAGCAGTTCTTC. Translation: CASSGTSSGGPYNEQFF.

The gene calls are TRBV6-6 and TRBJ2-1; a weak D match, TRBD2 (6 bases). In germline, CDR1 is MNHNY, CDR2 SVGAGI (reference sequence). Trimming shortened V by 3 bases and J by 6 bases, and 12 bases separated the two germline ends. This CDR3 spans 14 amino acids. CDR3 nucleotides: TGTGCCAGCAGTTATGACGGGACTTCCAATGAGCAGTTCTTC. It is translated as CASSYDGTSNEQFF.